This T cell receptor (beta chain) was obtained from a study of glioma-infiltrating T cells. Whole-study findings and limits: Non-neoplastic patients had below-expected tissue-blood divergence, while all gliomas exceeded expectation. Tissue and blood shared very few CDR3 sequences.

TCR alpha and beta CDR3 regions were amplified from RNA using iRepertoire nested multiplex PCR. Tissue mRNA or PBMC total RNA, roughly 85-450 ng, went into one-step reverse transcription and amplification. MiXCR was run by TCRdb on the multiplex PCR reads, yielding one entry per CDR3 protein. The sample shows some 99,000 distinct CDR3 sequences, less than 30% of them seen only once. The CDR3 loop spans 13 amino acids. CDR1 is SGHTA and CDR2 is FQGTGA in the germline V gene. V lost 0 bases, J lost 5 bases, and 6 bases lay in between. This clonotype appeared many times. Its matching antigen is unknown. The rearrangement links TRBV7-3 to TRBJ2-3; D call uncertain. The origin of this receptor is a human donor with low-grade glioma or glioblastoma, undergoing nonglioma brain surgery, or in good health (not recorded which). Sequencing input: glioma tissue, nonneoplastic brain tissue, or PBMCs (not recorded which). The CDR3 protein is CASSLTYQDTQYF. Written as DNA, the CDR3 is TGTGCCAGCAGCTTAACGTATCAAGATACGCAGTATTTT.